The clone carrying this TCR beta chain was seen only a few times. Its antigen is currently unknown. Combining a sample-barcoded 5' primer with a J-beta primer mix, a second PCR ran for roughly 7 to 12 cycles. A template-switch adaptor containing 12 random nucleotides labeled each cDNA molecule. TCRdb reprocessed the 5' RACE reads with MiXCR, giving one entry per CDR3 protein. The sample comprises about 680,000 distinct CDR3 sequences, around 49% of which are singletons, and about 32% rests with the top ten. These data originate in a study of blood T cells in healthy people across ages. Whole-study results and caveats: Aged donors had fewer naive CD4+ cells and lower diversity than long-lived donors. Possibly confounding the expanded clonotype changes was the fact that donor CMV status was unknown.

V dropped 0 bases and J dropped 10 bases, with 14 bases sitting between them. CDR1 and CDR2 from the germline V gene are SGDLS and YYNGEE. This CDR3 has 14 residues. V usage is TRBV9 and J usage is TRBJ2-1; perhaps TRBD2 as D (6 bases). Sequences were obtained from blood. The sequence came from a woman aged 60 to 75 in good health. The CDR3 loop reads CASSVDGRAGEQFF. In DNA form, the CDR3 reads TGTGCCAGCAGCGTAGACGGTCGGGCGGGAGAGCAGTTCTTC.